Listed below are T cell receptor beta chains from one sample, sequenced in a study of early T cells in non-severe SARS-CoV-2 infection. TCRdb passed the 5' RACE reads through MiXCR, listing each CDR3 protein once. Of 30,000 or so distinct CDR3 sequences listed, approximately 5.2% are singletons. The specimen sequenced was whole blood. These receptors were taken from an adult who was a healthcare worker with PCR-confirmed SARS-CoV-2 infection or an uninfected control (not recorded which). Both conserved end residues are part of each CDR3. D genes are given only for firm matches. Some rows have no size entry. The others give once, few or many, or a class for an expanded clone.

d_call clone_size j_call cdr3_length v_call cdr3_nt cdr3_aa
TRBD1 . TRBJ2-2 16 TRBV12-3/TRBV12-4 TGTGCCAGCAGTTTAGGAGGGGGCGCGTATACCGGGGAGCTGTTTTTT CASSLGGGAYTGELFF
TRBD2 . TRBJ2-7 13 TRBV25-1 TGTGCCAGCAGTGAGCGGGAGGGCTACGAGCAGTACTTC CASSEREGYEQYF
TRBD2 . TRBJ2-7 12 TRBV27 TGTGCCAGCAGCCGGGACTATAACGAGCAGTACTTC CASSRDYNEQYF
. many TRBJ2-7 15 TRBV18 TGTGCCAGCTCACCGAGACAGGTTAGCTCCTACGAGCAGTACTTC CASSPRQVSSYEQYF
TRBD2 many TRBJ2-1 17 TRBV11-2 TGTGCCAGCAGCCGGAGAGGAGGCGGGAGACCCTACAATGAGCAGTTCTTC CASSRRGGGRPYNEQFF
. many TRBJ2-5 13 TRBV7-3 TGTGCCAGCAGCTCCAGGGTGGCGGAGACCCAGTACTTC CASSSRVAETQYF
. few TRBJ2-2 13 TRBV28 TGTGCCAGCAGTTTTGCGAACACCGGGGAGCTGTTTTTT CASSFANTGELFF
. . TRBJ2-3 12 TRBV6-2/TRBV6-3 TGTGCCAGCAGTGGGAGCACAGATACGCAGTATTTT CASSGSTDTQYF
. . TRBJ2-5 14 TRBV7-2 TGTGCCAGCAGCTTAGGGCAGGGCCTAGAGACCCAGTACTTC CASSLGQGLETQYF
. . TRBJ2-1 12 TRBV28 TGTGCCAGCAGTTTGGGGGCCGGGGAGCAGTTCTTC CASSLGAGEQFF
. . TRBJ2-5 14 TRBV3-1 TGTGCCAGCAGCCTGGGACAAATACAAGAGACCCAGTACTTC CASSLGQIQETQYF
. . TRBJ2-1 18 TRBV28 TGTGCCAGCAGTTTCCCTAAGGACCCAGCGGACACCTACAATGAGCAGTTCTTC CASSFPKDPADTYNEQFF
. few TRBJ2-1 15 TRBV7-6 TGTGCCAGCAGCTCAAAGGGGCCCGGCTACAATGAGCAGTTCTTC CASSSKGPGYNEQFF
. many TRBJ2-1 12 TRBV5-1 TGCGCCAGCAGCCGGGAAGTGGGGGAGCAGTTCTTC CASSREVGEQFF
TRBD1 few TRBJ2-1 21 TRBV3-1 TGTGCCAGCAGCCAAGAAATCAGGGGGCAGGCTAGTCAGGACCCCTACAATGAGCAGTTCTTC CASSQEIRGQASQDPYNEQFF
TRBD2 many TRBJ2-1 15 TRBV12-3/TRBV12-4 TGTGCCAGCAGGAATAGCGGGGGTACCTACAATGAGCAGTTCTTC CASRNSGGTYNEQFF
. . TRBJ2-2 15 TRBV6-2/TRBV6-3 TGTGCCAGCAGTTACGGGGCGACGAACACCGGGGAGCTGTTTTTT CASSYGATNTGELFF
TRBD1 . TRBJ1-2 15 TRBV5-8 TGTGCCAGCAGCCCGGTAATCGGAGGGGGCGCTGGCTACACCTTC CASSPVIGGGAGYTF
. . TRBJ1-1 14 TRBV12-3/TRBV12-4 TGTGCCAGCAGTTTAGTACTCAGCGACACTGAAGCTTTCTTT CASSLVLSDTEAFF
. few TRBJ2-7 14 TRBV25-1 TGTGCCAGCAGTGAAACCGGCCCGTCCTACGAGCAGTACTTC CASSETGPSYEQYF
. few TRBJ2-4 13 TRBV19 TGTGCCAGTAGTCCCAGGGACGTAGACATTCAGTACTTC CASSPRDVDIQYF
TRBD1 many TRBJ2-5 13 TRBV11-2 TGTGCCAGCAGCCCTGGGACAGCGGTGACCCAGTACTTC CASSPGTAVTQYF
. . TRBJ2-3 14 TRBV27 TGTGCCAGCAGTTCTACTAGAGTCACAGATACGCAGTATTTT CASSSTRVTDTQYF
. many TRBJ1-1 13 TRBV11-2 TGTGCCAGCAGTCTGGACACGAACACTGAAGCTTTCTTT CASSLDTNTEAFF
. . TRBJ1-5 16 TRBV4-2 TGTGCCAGCAGCCCCCAGGGAGGGGACATCAATCAGCCCCAGCATTTT CASSPQGGDINQPQHF
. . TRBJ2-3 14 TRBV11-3 TGTGCCAGCAGCCCTCCCAGTCCATCAGATACGCAGTATTTT CASSPPSPSDTQYF
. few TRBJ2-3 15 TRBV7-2 TGTGCCAGCAGCCCGATGAGCACTAGCACAGACACGCAGTATTTT CASSPMSTSTDTQYF
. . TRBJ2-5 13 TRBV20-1 TGCAGTGCTGGACACGTCGGCTCTGAGACCCAGTACTTC CSAGHVGSETQYF
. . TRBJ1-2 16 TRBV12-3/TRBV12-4 TGTGCCAGCAGTTTCCTCTCTGGCGGCACTAACTATGGCTACACCTTC CASSFLSGGTNYGYTF